This T cell receptor (beta chain) came from a study of CD8 T cell repertoires and HIV-1 epitope variants. Study summary: An uncultured baseline aliquot held 1M T cells.

Clones were sequenced by immunoSEQ multiplex PCR, and TCRdb holds only the in-frame ones, with some missing. The repertoire has a few thousand clones, around two thirds of them found once; the top ten carry around 43%. This clone was observed a handful of times. The antigen is undetermined. Sequenced sample: cultured CD8+ T cells derived from PBMCs. The TCR was taken from a male donor with HIV.

CDR3 sequence reads: CASRSDGMNTEAFF. As DNA, the CDR3 is TGCGCCAGCAGGTCGGACGGGATGAACACTGAAGCTTTCTTT. This chain uses TRBV5-1 with TRBJ1-1; D not certain. This CDR3 has 14 amino acids. Germline CDR1 and CDR2: SGHRS and YFSETQ. V dropped 5 bases and J dropped 0 bases, with 11 bases sitting between them.